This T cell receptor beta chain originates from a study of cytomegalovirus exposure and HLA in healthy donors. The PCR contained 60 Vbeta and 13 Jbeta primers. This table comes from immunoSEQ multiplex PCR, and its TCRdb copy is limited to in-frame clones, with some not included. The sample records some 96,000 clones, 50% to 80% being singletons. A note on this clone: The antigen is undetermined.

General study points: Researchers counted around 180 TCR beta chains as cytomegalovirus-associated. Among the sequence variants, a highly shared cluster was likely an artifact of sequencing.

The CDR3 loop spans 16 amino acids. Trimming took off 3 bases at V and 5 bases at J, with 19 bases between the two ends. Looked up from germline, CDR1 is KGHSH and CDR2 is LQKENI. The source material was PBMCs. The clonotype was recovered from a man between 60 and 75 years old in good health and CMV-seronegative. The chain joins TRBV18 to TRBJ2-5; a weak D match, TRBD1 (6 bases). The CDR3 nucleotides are TGTGCCAGCTCACCTTTGGGGGCCAGAGCGGCGGAGACCCAGTACTTC. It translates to CASSPLGARAAETQYF. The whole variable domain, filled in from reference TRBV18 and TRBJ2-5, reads NAGVMQNPRHLVRRRGQEARLRCSPMKGHSHVYWYRQLPEEGLKFMVYLQKENIIDESGMPKERFSAEFPKEGPSILRIQQVVRGDSAAYFCASSPLGARAAETQYFGPGTRLLVL.